This T cell receptor beta chain came from a study of response to subunit inactivated influenza vaccine. One entry per CDR3 protein, called by TCRdb with MiXCR from the RT-PCR reads. The table includes about 570,000 distinct CDR3 sequences, around 11% detected once. This clonotype was observed many times. The V end was cut by 4 bases, the J end by 7 bases, with 14 bases between. From germline, CDR1 is SGHRS and CDR2 YFSETQ. The CDR3 loop spans 14 amino acids. V and J are TRBV5-1 and TRBJ2-2; D ambiguous. This sequence originates from a man aged 45 to 65 who received an inactivated influenza vaccine. The sequencing here drew on PBMCs from blood, taken on the day of vaccination. The CDR3 sequence: CASSLSRTSGELFF. CDR3 sequence (DNA): TGCGCCAGCAGCCTAAGCCGCACCAGCGGGGAGCTGTTTTTT.